One sample yielded the 14 T cell receptor beta chains listed below, sequenced in a study of T cells after yellow fever vaccination. TCRdb passed the 5' RACE reads through MiXCR, listing each CDR3 protein once. There are a few hundred thousand distinct CDR3 sequences in the sample; about a sixth occur only once, and roughly 17% lies in the top ten. The sequencing here drew on PBMCs, taken 5 days after the first yellow fever vaccination. The receptors were gathered from a man between 18 and 35 years old who received the YFV17D yellow fever vaccine.

The chain links TRBV2 to TRBJ2-3; 8 bases agree with TRBD1. The germline gives CDR1 SNHLY, CDR2 FYNNEI. The CDR3 runs to 14 residues. The V gene end was trimmed by 7 bases and the J gene end by 0 bases; junction bases not matched to a gene: 3. CDR3 sequence (DNA): TGTGCCAGCATTCGGGACAGGAGCACAGATACGCAGTATTTT. This translates into CASIRDRSTDTQYF.

In its sample, this clonotype was seen a few times. The gene calls are TRBV6-1 and TRBJ2-3, with D tentatively TRBD1 (5 bases). The CDR3 consists of 14 residues. Germline CDR1 and CDR2: MNHNS and SASEGT. Between the trimmed V and J ends, which lost 8 bases and 4 bases, there was a span of 16 bases. The CDR3: CASVGQEGSDTQYF. CDR3 sequence (DNA): TGTGCCAGCGTGGGGCAAGAAGGTTCAGATACGCAGTATTTT.

The sample holds a few counts of this clonotype. One end of the junction is discordant with germline, which a read error may explain. This chain links TRBV14 with TRBJ1-2; 10 nucleotides agree with TRBD1. Germline CDR1 SGHDN, CDR2 FVKESK. The CDR3 runs to 17 residues. For the CDR3, the DNA is TGTGCCAGCAGTCAAGAAGGACAGGGGGAAAGTACATATGGCTACACCTTC. It specifies CASSQEGQGESTYGYTF.

This clonotype was seen a few times. The CDR3 here is CAIRDLNQPQHF. The CDR3 nucleotides are TGTGCCATCCGGGATTTGAATCAGCCCCAGCATTTT. The chain has TRBV10-3 and TRBJ1-5, with D uncertain. V lost 8 bases to trimming and J lost 4 bases, with 9 bases between them. Germline CDR1 ENHRY, CDR2 SYGVKD. This CDR3 has 12 residues.

This clonotype came up a few times. The chain uses TRBV5-4 and TRBJ2-5; TRBD2 agrees at 7 bases. The junction had 9 bases not matched to a gene; V was cut back by 0 bases and J by 7 bases. Germline values: CDR1 SGHNT, CDR2 YYREEE (reference sequence). CDR3 length equals 15 residues. DNA of the CDR3: TGTGCCAGCAGCTTGGACCCTCTAGCGGCGGGGACCCAGTACTTC. Its translation: CASSLDPLAAGTQYF.

The V call is TRBV6-5, the J call TRBJ1-1; D is unclear. V gave up 2 bases and J gave up 1 base, with 8 bases separating them. The CDR3 length is 14 residues. Germline-derived CDR1 and CDR2 are MNHEY and SVGAGI. CDR3 sequence (DNA): TGTGCCAGCAGTTACCGCCACAGGAACACTGAAGCTTTCTTT. It yields the protein CASSYRHRNTEAFF.

The rearrangement links TRBV5-1 to TRBJ2-6; D is possibly TRBD1 (6 bases). Per the germline V gene, CDR1 is SGHRS and CDR2 is YFSETQ. CDR3 size: 15 residues. The V gene lost 5 bases and the J gene lost 6 bases, with 15 bases spanning the gap. CDR3 sequence: CASRQGSSQANVLTF. As DNA, the CDR3 is TGCGCCAGCAGACAGGGCTCCTCTCAGGCCAACGTCCTGACTTTC.

This clonotype has only a few counts. This chain connects TRBV4-3 to TRBJ1-1; D may be TRBD1 (5 bases). Per the germline V gene, CDR1 is LGHNA and CDR2 is YSLEER. V was cut by 2 bases and J by 3 bases, with 7 bases left in between. The length of the CDR3 is 13 residues. CDR3 region: CASSQRGYTEAFF. CDR3 DNA sequence: TGCGCCAGCAGCCAAAGGGGATACACTGAAGCTTTCTTT.

J is TRBJ1-1 and V is TRBV28; possible D gene TRBD1, 5 bases. CDR1 is MDHEN and CDR2 is SYDVKM in the germline V gene. V lost 10 bases and J 4 bases, leaving 16 bases between the germline ends. The CDR3 is made up of 13 amino acids. The CDR3, as DNA: TGTGCCACCCGAGGGGTGGGAGGCACTGAAGCTTTCTTT. Protein sequence: CATRGVGGTEAFF.

This chain links TRBV6-5 with TRBJ2-3, with TRBD2 matching over 12 bases. The CDR3 extends over 19 amino acids. Germline V gene data show CDR1 as MNHEY and CDR2 as SVGAGI. Trimming at V came to 2 bases and at J to 5 bases, leaving 14 bases not matched to a gene. In nucleotides, the CDR3 is TGTGCCAGCAGTTACCCGATGACTAGCGGGGGAGAACGGGGAGATACGCAGTATTTT. Residues: CASSYPMTSGGERGDTQYF.

This clonotype was detected a few times. The rearrangement links TRBV6-1 to TRBJ2-3; D gene ambiguous. The germline V gene encodes CDR1 MNHNS and CDR2 SASEGT. The CDR3 spans 12 residues. Trimming cost V 4 bases and J 4 bases, with 6 bases left between them. The chain's CDR3 is CASSAWADTQYF. The CDR3 region has the DNA TGTGCCAGCAGTGCCTGGGCAGATACGCAGTATTTT.

The V gene is TRBV7-9, the J gene TRBJ2-6; D not resolved. With 6 bases removed from V and 0 bases from J, the gap between germline ends came to 15 bases. Per germline, CDR1 SEHNR and CDR2 FQNEAQ (reference sequence). There are 17 residues in the CDR3. The CDR3 DNA is TGTGCCAGCAGTTTCTCGGTGAGCGCCTCTGGGGCCAACGTCCTGACTTTC. This encodes CASSFSVSASGANVLTF.

This clonotype was seen at least ten times. J is TRBJ1-1 and V is TRBV6-5; D call uncertain. The V gene's germline CDR1 is MNHEY and CDR2 SVGAGI. The V end lost 2 bases, the J end lost 1 base, and 2 bases lay between the germline ends. The CDR3 spans 12 residues. Here the CDR3 DNA reads TGTGCCAGCAGTTACCAGAACACTGAAGCTTTCTTT. It specifies CASSYQNTEAFF.

The CDR3 region is CASSPFGGDEKLFF. The CDR3, as DNA: TGTGCCAGCAGCCCCTTTGGAGGCGATGAAAAACTGTTTTTT. V and J are TRBV7-2 and TRBJ1-4; D gene ambiguous. The V and J ends lost 5 bases and 6 bases respectively, with 13 bases between them. Per the germline V gene, CDR1 is SGHTA and CDR2 is FQGNSA. The CDR3 covers 14 residues.